This passage covers 4 T cell receptor beta chains from one sample sequenced in a study of cytomegalovirus exposure and HLA in healthy donors. 13 Jbeta primers and 60 Vbeta primers were used for the PCR. The table came from immunoSEQ multiplex PCR; TCRdb's copy has only in-frame clones and leaves some out. This sample has 140,000 to 150,000 clones, with 78% found just once. The specimen sequenced was PBMCs. Receptor source: a woman aged 18-30 years in good health and CMV-seropositive.

This clone was counted once. This chain uses TRBV2 with TRBJ1-2, with 7 nucleotides matching TRBD1. CDR3 length: 14 residues. Germline CDR1 and CDR2: SNHLY and FYNNEI. The V and J ends lost 6 bases and 3 bases, in that order; junction bases with no gene match: 7. CDR3 loop: CASSALGGDYGYTF. DNA of the CDR3: TGTGCCAGCAGCGCCTTAGGGGGCGACTATGGCTACACCTTC.

The chain uses TRBV5-6 and TRBJ1-3; D possibly corresponds to TRBD1 (6 bases). The CDR3 is 14 residues long. Trimming removed 5 bases from V and 4 bases from J, with 13 bases in between. Germline CDR1 is SGHDT and CDR2 is YYEEEE. The CDR3 region has the DNA TGTGCCAGCAGTTATGGGACACGGGGAAACACCATATATTTT. Residues: CASSYGTRGNTIYF.

This chain connects TRBV4-3 to TRBJ2-3; D is unresolved. Trimming shortened V by 1 base and J by 7 bases, and 9 bases separated the two germline ends. The CDR3 covers 13 residues. The V gene's germline CDR1 is LGHNA and CDR2 YSLEER. CDR3 amino acids: CASSQGWANTQYF. CDR3 bases: TGCGCCAGCAGCCAAGGATGGGCGAATACGCAGTATTTT.

This rearrangement joins TRBV5-1 to TRBJ2-2; D might be TRBD2 (5 bases). The germline V and J ends were trimmed by 4 bases and 6 bases, with 13 bases remaining between them. Germline CDR1 SGHRS, CDR2 YFSETQ. This CDR3 has 14 residues. The CDR3 nucleotides read TGCGCCAGCAGCAGGACTGAGATGGCCGGGGAGCTGTTTTTT. Protein product: CASSRTEMAGELFF.